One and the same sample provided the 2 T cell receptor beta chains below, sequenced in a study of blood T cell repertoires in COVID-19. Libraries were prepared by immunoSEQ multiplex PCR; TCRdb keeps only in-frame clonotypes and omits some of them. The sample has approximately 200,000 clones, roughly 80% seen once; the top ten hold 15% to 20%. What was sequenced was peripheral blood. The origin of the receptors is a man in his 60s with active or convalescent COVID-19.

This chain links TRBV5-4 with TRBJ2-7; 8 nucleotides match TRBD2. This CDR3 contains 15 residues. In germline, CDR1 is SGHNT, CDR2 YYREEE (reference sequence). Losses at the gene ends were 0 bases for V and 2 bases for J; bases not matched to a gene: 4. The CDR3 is CASSLDRGRTYEQYF. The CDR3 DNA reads TGTGCCAGCAGCTTGGATCGCGGGAGGACCTACGAGCAGTACTTC.

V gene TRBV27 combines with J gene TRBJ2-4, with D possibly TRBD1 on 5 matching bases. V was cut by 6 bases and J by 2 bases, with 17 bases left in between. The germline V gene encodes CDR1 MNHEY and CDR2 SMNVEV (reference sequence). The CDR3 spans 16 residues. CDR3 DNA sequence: TGTGCCAGCAGCCCCGGGTGGGGCGAAACCAAAAACATTCAGTACTTC. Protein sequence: CASSPGWGETKNIQYF.